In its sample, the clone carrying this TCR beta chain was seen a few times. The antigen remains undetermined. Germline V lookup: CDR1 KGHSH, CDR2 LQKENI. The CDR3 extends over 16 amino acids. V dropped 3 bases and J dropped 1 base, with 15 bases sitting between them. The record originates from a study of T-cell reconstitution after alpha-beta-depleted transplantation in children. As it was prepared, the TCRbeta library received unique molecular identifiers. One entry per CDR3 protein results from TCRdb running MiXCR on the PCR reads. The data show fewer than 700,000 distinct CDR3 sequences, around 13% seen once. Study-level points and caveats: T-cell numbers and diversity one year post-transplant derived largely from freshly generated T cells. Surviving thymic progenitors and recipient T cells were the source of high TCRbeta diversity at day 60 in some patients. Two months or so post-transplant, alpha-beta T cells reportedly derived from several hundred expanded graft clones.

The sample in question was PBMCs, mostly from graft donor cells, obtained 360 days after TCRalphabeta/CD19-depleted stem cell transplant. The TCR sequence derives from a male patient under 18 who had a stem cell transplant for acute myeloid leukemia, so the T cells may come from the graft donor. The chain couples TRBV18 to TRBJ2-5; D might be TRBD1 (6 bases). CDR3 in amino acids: CASSPYRVLAQETQYF. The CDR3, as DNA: TGTGCCAGCTCACCCTACAGGGTTCTCGCCCAAGAGACCCAGTACTTC. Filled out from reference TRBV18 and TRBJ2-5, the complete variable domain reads NAGVMQNPRHLVRRRGQEARLRCSPMKGHSHVYWYRQLPEEGLKFMVYLQKENIIDESGMPKERFSAEFPKEGPSILRIQQVVRGDSAAYFCASSPYRVLAQETQYFGPGTRLLVL.